These 5 T cell receptor beta chains were sequenced from one sample in a study of OX40 agonist ivuxolimab in advanced cancers. Profiling relied on immunoSEQ multiplex PCR, and the TCRdb table lists in-frame clones only, not all of them. The data show about 43,000 clones, 88% seen once. Specimen: CD4+ or CD8+ T cells sorted from blood, collected in a trial of the OX40 agonist ivuxolimab. The receptors originated from an adult with an advanced solid tumor such as melanoma, head and neck, liver or kidney cancer.

The chain combines TRBV5-1 with TRBJ2-1, with D possibly TRBD2 on 5 matching bases. Deletions cut 6 bases from V and 8 bases from J, with 18 bases between. There are 14 residues in the CDR3. Germline V gene data show CDR1 as SGHRS and CDR2 as YFSETQ. The CDR3 region is CASTRGLRLDEQFF. The CDR3 DNA reads TGCGCCAGCACGCGAGGGCTTCGGTTAGATGAGCAGTTCTTC.

This chain uses TRBV29-1 with TRBJ2-7; 7 nucleotides align to TRBD2. J was trimmed by 2 bases and V by 4 bases; bases with no gene match: 5. The germline gives CDR1 SQVTM, CDR2 ANQGSEA. The CDR3 runs to 13 residues. CDR3 sequence reads: CSVGGGETYEQYF. The CDR3 DNA reads as TGCAGCGTTGGGGGGGGTGAAACCTACGAGCAGTACTTC.

V is TRBV6-5 and J is TRBJ2-6, with a possible D match to TRBD2 (6 bases). V was shortened by 5 bases and J by 3 bases, with 11 bases between the two germline ends. This CDR3 has 15 residues. The germline V gene has CDR1 MNHEY and CDR2 SVGAGI. CDR3 sequence (DNA): TGTGCCAGCAGTAATCAGGGAGGTGGGGCCAACGTCCTGACTTTC. It specifies CASSNQGGGANVLTF.

The gene calls are TRBV30 and TRBJ2-5; tentatively, D is TRBD2 (6 bases). Trimming shortened V by 5 bases and J by 4 bases, and 23 bases separated the two germline ends. Per the germline V gene, CDR1 is GTSNPN and CDR2 is SVGIG (reference sequence). This CDR3 region has 16 residues. CDR3 coding DNA: TGTGCCTGGCCACCCCCCCGGGACCCGCGGGGAGAGACCCAGTACTTC. Its translation is CAWPPPRDPRGETQYF.

The chain is built from TRBV29-1 and TRBJ2-2; D remains unclear. The CDR3 loop spans 11 amino acids. V lost 6 bases, J lost 7 bases, and 9 bases lay in between. Germline-derived CDR1 and CDR2 are SQVTM and ANQGSEA. CDR3 coding DNA: TGCAGCGTACGCTGGGGCGGGGAGCTGTTTTTT. Translating gives CSVRWGGELFF.